The entry below gives a single TCR beta chain sequence along with its context. Its antigen is undetermined. Samples underwent the assay at deep level. Assay used: immunoSEQ multiplex PCR; TCRdb lists only in-frame clones, some missing. The table records hundreds of thousands of clones, 80% to 95% of them present only once. This specimen comes from a study of shared clonotypes between healthy human individuals. In the study overall: The donors, a couple of women and a few men, were aged 18 to 49. General study findings and limits: Memory subsets generally showed lower estimated richness than naive subsets. In a handful of donors, roughly 5.2% of naive CD4 clonotypes appeared in common.

CD45RO-negative, CCR7-selected cells formed the naive CD8 fraction, which excluded terminally differentiated effector memory CD45RA+ cells. CDR1 and CDR2 from the germline V gene are MNHEY and SVGAGI. The V end was cut by 0 bases, the J end by 4 bases, with 10 bases between. This CDR3 has 14 amino acids. This TCR was sampled from a man aged 25-45 years in good health. The sequenced sample consisted of naive CD8+ T cells sorted from blood. The chain couples TRBV6-5 to TRBJ2-7; D remains ambiguous. CDR3 DNA sequence: TGTGCCAGCAGTTACTCCCGGTGGTCATACGAGCAGTACTTC. This sequence encodes CASSYSRWSYEQYF.